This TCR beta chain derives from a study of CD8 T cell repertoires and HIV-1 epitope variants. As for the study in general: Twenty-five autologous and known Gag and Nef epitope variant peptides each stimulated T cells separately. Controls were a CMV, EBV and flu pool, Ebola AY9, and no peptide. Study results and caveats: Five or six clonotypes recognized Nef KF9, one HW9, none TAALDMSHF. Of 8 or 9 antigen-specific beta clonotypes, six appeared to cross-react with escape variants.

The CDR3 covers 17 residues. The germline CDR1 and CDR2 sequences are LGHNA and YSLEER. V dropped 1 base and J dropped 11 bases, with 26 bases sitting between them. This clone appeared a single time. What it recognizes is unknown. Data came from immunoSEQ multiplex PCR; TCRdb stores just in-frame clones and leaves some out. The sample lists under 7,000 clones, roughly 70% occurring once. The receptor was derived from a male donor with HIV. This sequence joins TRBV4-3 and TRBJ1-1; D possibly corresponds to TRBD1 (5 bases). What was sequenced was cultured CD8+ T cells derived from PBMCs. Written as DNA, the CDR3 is TGCGCCAGCAGCCAAGGAAGGGATACCGGGGTACAGGTAGAGGCTTTCTTT. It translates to CASSQGRDTGVQVEAFF.